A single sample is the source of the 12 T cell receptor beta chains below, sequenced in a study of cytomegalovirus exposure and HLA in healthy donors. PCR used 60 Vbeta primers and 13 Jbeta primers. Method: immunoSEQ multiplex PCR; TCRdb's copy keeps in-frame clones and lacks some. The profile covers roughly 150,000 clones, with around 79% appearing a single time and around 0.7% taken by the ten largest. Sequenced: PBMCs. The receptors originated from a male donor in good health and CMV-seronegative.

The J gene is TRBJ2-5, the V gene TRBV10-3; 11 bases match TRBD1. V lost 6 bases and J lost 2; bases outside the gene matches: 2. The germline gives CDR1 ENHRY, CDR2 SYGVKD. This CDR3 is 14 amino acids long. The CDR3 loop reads CAISGDRGQETQYF. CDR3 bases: TGTGCCATCAGCGGGGACAGGGGGCAAGAGACCCAGTACTTC.

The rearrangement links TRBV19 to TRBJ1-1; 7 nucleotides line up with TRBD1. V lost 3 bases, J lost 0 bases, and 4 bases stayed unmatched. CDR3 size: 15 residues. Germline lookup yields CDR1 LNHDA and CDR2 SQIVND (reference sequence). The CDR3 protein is CASSIGDSVNTEAFF. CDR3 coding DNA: TGTGCCAGTAGTATCGGGGACAGCGTGAACACTGAAGCTTTCTTT.

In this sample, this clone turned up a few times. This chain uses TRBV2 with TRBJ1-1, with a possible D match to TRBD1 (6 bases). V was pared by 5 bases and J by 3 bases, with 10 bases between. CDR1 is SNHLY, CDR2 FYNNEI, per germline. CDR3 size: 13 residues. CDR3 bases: TGTGCCAGCAGTTCACAGGGTCACACTGAAGCTTTCTTT. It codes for CASSSQGHTEAFF.

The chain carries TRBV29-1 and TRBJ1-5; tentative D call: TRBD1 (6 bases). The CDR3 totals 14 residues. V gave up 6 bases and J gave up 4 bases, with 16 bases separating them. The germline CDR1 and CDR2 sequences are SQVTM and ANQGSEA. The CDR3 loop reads CSVQTGTLNQPQHF. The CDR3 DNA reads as TGCAGCGTCCAAACCGGGACACTAAATCAGCCCCAGCATTTT.

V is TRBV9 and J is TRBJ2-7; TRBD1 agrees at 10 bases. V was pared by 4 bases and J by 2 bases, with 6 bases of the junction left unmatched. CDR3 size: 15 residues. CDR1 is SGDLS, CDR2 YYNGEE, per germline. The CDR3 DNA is TGTGCCAGCAGCCAGCCGGGACAGGGGACCTACGAGCAGTACTTC. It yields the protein CASSQPGQGTYEQYF.

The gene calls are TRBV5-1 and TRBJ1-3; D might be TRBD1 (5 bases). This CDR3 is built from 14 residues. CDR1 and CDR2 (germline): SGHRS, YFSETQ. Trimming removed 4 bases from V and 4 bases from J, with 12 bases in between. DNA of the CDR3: TGCGCCAGCAGCCAGGGTTCCGAAGGAAACACCATATATTTT. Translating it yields CASSQGSEGNTIYF.

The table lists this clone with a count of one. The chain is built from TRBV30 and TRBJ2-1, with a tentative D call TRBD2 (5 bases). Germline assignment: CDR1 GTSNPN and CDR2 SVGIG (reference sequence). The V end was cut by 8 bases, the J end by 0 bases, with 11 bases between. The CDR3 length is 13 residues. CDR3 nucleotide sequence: TGTGCCCGAGCGGAGAGCTCCTACAATGAGCAGTTCTTC. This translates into CARAESSYNEQFF. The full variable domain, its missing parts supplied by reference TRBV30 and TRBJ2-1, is SQTIHQWPATLVQPVGSPLSLECTVEGTSNPNLYWYRQAAGRGLQLLFYSVGIGQISSEVPQNLSASRPQDRQFILSSKKLLLSDSGFYLCARAESSYNEQFFGPGTRLTVL.

The CDR3 nucleotides read TGTGCCAGCAGCCCCGGGACAGTACCGACGAACACTGAAGCTTTCTTT. Protein sequence: CASSPGTVPTNTEAFF. This chain uses TRBV13 with TRBJ1-1, with 7 bases matching TRBD1. From germline, CDR1 is PRHDT and CDR2 FYEKMQ (reference sequence). With 5 bases clipped from V and 1 base from J, the junction kept 10 bases outside the gene matches. The CDR3 totals 16 residues. Together with reference TRBV13 and TRBJ1-1, the CDR3 gives the full variable domain: AAGVIQSPRHLIKEKRETATLKCYPIPRHDTVYWYQQGPGQDPQFLISFYEKMQSDKGSIPDRFSAQQFSDYHSELNMSSLELGDSALYFCASSPGTVPTNTEAFFGQGTRLTVV.

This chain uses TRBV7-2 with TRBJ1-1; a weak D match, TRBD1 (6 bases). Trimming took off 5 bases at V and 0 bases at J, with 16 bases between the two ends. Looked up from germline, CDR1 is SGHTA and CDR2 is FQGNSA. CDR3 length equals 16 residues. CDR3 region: CASSGTLGQLNTEAFF. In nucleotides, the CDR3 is TGTGCCAGCAGCGGAACCCTTGGACAGTTGAACACTGAAGCTTTCTTT.

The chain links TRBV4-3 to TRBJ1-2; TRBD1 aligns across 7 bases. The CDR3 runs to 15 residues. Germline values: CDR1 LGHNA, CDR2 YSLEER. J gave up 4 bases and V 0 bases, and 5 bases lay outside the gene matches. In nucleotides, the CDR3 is TGCGCCAGCAGCCAAGATAGAACAGGGGCCTATGGCTACACCTTC. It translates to CASSQDRTGAYGYTF.

The CDR3 reads CASSLRGQNPNTEAFF. CDR3 in DNA: TGTGCCAGCAGCTTGAGGGGACAGAACCCTAACACTGAAGCTTTCTTT. The V and J genes are TRBV5-6 and TRBJ1-1; 7 nucleotides line up with TRBD1. Germline V lookup: CDR1 SGHDT, CDR2 YYEEEE. Germline trimming cut 1 base from V and 2 bases from J; bases unmatched to any gene: 8. The length of the CDR3 is 16 residues.

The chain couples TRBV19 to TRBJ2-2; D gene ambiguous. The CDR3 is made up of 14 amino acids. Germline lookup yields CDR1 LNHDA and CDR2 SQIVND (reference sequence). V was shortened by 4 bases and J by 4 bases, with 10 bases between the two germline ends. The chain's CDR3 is CASSTRPGTGELFF. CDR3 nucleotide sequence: TGTGCCAGTAGTACTCGCCCGGGCACCGGGGAGCTGTTTTTT.